Below are 15 T cell receptor beta chains sequenced from a single sample in a study of blood T cell repertoires in COVID-19. Libraries were prepared by immunoSEQ multiplex PCR; TCRdb keeps only in-frame clonotypes and omits some of them. The profile covers some 260,000 clones, with around nine tenths appearing a single time and 2% to 2.5% taken by the ten largest. Sequencing was done on a sample of peripheral blood. The receptors here all came from a woman aged 40-49 years who had recovered from COVID-19.

V is TRBV27 and J is TRBJ1-5; D not certain. The ends were cut back, 6 bases at V and 1 base at J, with 10 bases in the middle. This CDR3 has 14 amino acids. The V gene's germline CDR1 is MNHEY and CDR2 SMNVEV (reference sequence). The CDR3 here is CASSPFLSNQPQHF. CDR3 DNA sequence: TGTGCCAGCAGCCCCTTCTTGAGCAATCAGCCCCAGCATTTT.

This clone came up once. This sequence joins TRBV19 and TRBJ2-7, with 7 bases that match TRBD1. This CDR3 region has 15 residues. V lost 5 bases, J lost 2 bases, and 9 bases stayed unmatched. Germline CDR1 reads LNHDA; CDR2 reads SQIVND (reference sequence). The chain's CDR3 is CASSVTGTAPYEQYF. CDR3 nucleotides: TGTGCCAGTAGTGTAACCGGGACAGCACCCTACGAGCAGTACTTC.

This chain joins TRBV3-1 (or the pseudogene TRBV3-2) and TRBJ2-6, with TRBD1 as a possible D gene (6 bases). Germline loops: CDR1 LGHDT, CDR2 YNNKEL (reference sequence). The CDR3 is made up of 18 amino acids. Trimming removed 4 bases from V and 4 bases from J, with 20 bases in between. CDR3 loop: CASSPFHDRQSGANVLTF. CDR3 coding DNA: TGTGCCAGCAGCCCCTTCCACGACAGGCAATCCGGGGCCAACGTCCTGACTTTC.

This chain links TRBV24-1 with TRBJ2-2; 8 bases match TRBD2. CDR3 length: 14 residues. Germline V gene sequence: CDR1 KGHDR, CDR2 SFDVKD. V shed 8 bases, J shed 6 bases, and the junction held 7 bases outside the gene matches. The CDR3 nucleotides read TGTGCCACCACTGAGGCGGGAGGCCCCGGGGAGCTGTTTTTT. Translated: CATTEAGGPGELFF.

The gene calls are TRBV6-2 or TRBV6-3 and TRBJ2-5; TRBD2 matches 14 bases. After removal of 6 bases from V and 5 bases from J, the junction contained 5 bases not matched to a gene. The CDR3 sequence is 15 residues long. Germline CDR1 and CDR2: MNHEY and SVGEGT. CDR3 in amino acids: CASSPTSGRGETQYF. The CDR3 DNA reads TGTGCCAGCAGCCCGACTAGCGGGAGGGGGGAGACCCAGTACTTC.

The chain links TRBV6-5 to TRBJ2-3; 8 nucleotides agree with TRBD1. The CDR3 contains 13 residues. CDR1 and CDR2 (germline): MNHEY, SVGAGI. V was clipped by 8 bases and J by 2 bases; unmatched bases: 3. The CDR3, as DNA: TGTGCCAGCTGGACAGGGACCACAGATACGCAGTATTTT. Amino acids: CASWTGTTDTQYF.

V is TRBV27 and J is TRBJ2-4; D is possibly TRBD1 (6 bases). Germline CDR1 reads MNHEY; CDR2 reads SMNVEV (reference sequence). The CDR3 has 21 residues. With 4 bases removed from V and 0 bases from J, the gap between germline ends came to 28 bases. In DNA, the CDR3 is TGTGCCAGCAGTTCCTTCACTCCCGACAGGCGGCTCCCCACAGCCAAAAACATTCAGTACTTC. Its protein product is CASSSFTPDRRLPTAKNIQYF.

The chain is built from TRBV19 and TRBJ2-4; TRBD1 matches at 8 bases. With 5 bases clipped from V and 0 bases from J, the junction kept 15 bases outside the gene matches. This CDR3 region has 19 residues. Germline V gene sequence: CDR1 LNHDA, CDR2 SQIVND (reference sequence). CDR3 protein: CASSPSVTGANLAKNIQYF. CDR3 in DNA: TGTGCCAGTAGTCCTTCGGTGACAGGGGCGAACTTAGCCAAAAACATTCAGTACTTC.

The chain uses TRBV6-5 and TRBJ2-7; 8 bases are a match to TRBD2. Per germline, CDR1 MNHEY and CDR2 SVGAGI. The ends lost 2 bases at V and 2 bases at J; junction bases unmatched: 5. The CDR3 runs 15 residues. CDR3 DNA sequence: TGTGCCAGCAGTTACGGGGCGGGGGGCACCTACGAGCAGTACTTC. Translating gives CASSYGAGGTYEQYF.

The CDR3 region is CASSLEAASPKNIQYF. As DNA, the CDR3 is TGTGCCAGCAGCTTAGAGGCGGCTAGCCCCAAAAACATTCAGTACTTC. This chain uses TRBV11-2 with TRBJ2-4; a weak D match, TRBD2 (5 bases). This CDR3 comprises 16 residues. Germline-derived CDR1 and CDR2 are SGHAT and FQNNGV. The V gene lost 0 bases and the J gene lost 2 bases, with 11 bases spanning the gap. Supplemented by reference TRBV11-2 and TRBJ2-4, the full variable domain reads EAGVAQSPRYKIIEKRQSVAFWCNPISGHATLYWYQQILGQGPKLLIQFQNNGVVDDSQLPKDRFSAERLKGVDSTLKIQPAKLEDSAVYLCASSLEAASPKNIQYFGAGTRLSVL.

This sequence joins TRBV5-1 and TRBJ1-5; no clear D gene. CDR1 is SGHRS, CDR2 YFSETQ, per germline. V was pared by 7 bases and J by 6 bases, with 17 bases between. The CDR3 consists of 14 residues. CDR3 loop: CASSLEGSPQPQHF. The DNA for the CDR3 is TGCGCCAGCTCGTTGGAGGGTTCCCCTCAGCCCCAGCATTTT.

The gene calls are TRBV7-9 and TRBJ2-1, with D possibly TRBD2 on 6 matching bases. CDR1 and CDR2 (germline): SEHNR, FQNEAQ (reference sequence). The CDR3 runs 14 residues. Trimming left V 3 bases short and J 9 bases short, with 15 bases between. The CDR3 sequence: CASSFGGVISEQFF. In nucleotides, the CDR3 is TGTGCCAGCAGCTTCGGGGGAGTTATTAGTGAGCAGTTCTTC.

The V call is TRBV2, the J call TRBJ2-1, with a possible D match to TRBD1 (5 bases). With 7 bases removed from V and 5 bases from J, the gap between germline ends came to 18 bases. CDR3 length: 15 amino acids. Per germline, CDR1 SNHLY and CDR2 FYNNEI. The CDR3, as DNA: TGTGCCAGCAAAGGCGACAGACGGACCGACAATGAGCAGTTCTTC. Its translation is CASKGDRRTDNEQFF.

The V call is TRBV6-5, the J call TRBJ2-5; TRBD1 is a possible D gene (5 bases). This CDR3 comprises 12 residues. CDR1 is MNHEY and CDR2 is SVGAGI in the germline V gene. Trimming removed 7 bases from V and 5 bases from J, with 11 bases in between. As DNA, the CDR3 is TGTGCCAGCAAAGGGGTCTGGGAGACCCAGTACTTC. As protein: CASKGVWETQYF.

The chain couples TRBV7-2 to TRBJ1-5, with D possibly TRBD1 on 5 matching bases. Trimming took off 5 bases at V and 4 bases at J, with 9 bases between the two ends. Germline V gives CDR1 SGHTA, CDR2 FQGNSA. The CDR3 runs 13 residues. The CDR3 DNA sequence: TGTGCCAGCAGCCCTCAGGGAAATCAGCCCCAGCATTTT. Encoded protein: CASSPQGNQPQHF.